Below, 12 T cell receptor beta chains from the same sample are listed, as sequenced in a study of shared clonotypes between healthy human individuals. Only in-frame clones appear in the TCRdb table, and some are missing; sequencing was by immunoSEQ multiplex PCR. Among roughly 2.5 million clones listed, around nine tenths were seen once. Sequenced input: naive CD4+ T cells sorted from blood. Subset reported: CD45RA+ positively selected. These receptors were collected from a man between 18 and 35 years old in good health.

The rearrangement links TRBV5-6 to TRBJ1-4; no clear D gene. The ends were cut back, 0 bases at V and 5 bases at J, with 8 bases in the middle. Germline values: CDR1 SGHDT, CDR2 YYEEEE. This CDR3 contains 14 residues. Here the CDR3 reads CASSLDAGNEKLFF. CDR3 sequence (DNA): TGTGCCAGCAGCTTGGATGCGGGGAATGAAAAACTGTTTTTT.

This clone appeared a single time. The chain is built from TRBV11-3 and TRBJ2-5; TRBD2 matches at 8 bases. The CDR3 totals 17 residues. With 5 bases clipped from V and 4 bases from J, the junction kept 15 bases outside the gene matches. In germline, CDR1 is SGHNT, CDR2 YENEEA. CDR3 nucleotides: TGTGCCAGCAGCCCCGGGGGGGGAAGCGGGAGCTCAGAGACCCAGTACTTC. It yields the protein CASSPGGGSGSSETQYF. Based on the CDR3 plus reference TRBV11-3 and TRBJ2-5, the full variable domain is EAGVVQSPRYKIIEKKQPVAFWCNPISGHNTLYWYLQNLGQGPELLIRYENEEAVDDSQLPKDRFSAERLKGVDSTLKIQPAELGDSAVYLCASSPGGGSGSSETQYFGPGTRLLVL.

This clone has a handful of counts. The V gene is TRBV5-1, the J gene TRBJ2-1; the match to TRBD2 covers 8 bases. This CDR3 comprises 18 residues. After removal of 0 bases from V and 3 bases from J, the junction contained 11 bases not matched to a gene. The germline CDR1 and CDR2 sequences are SGHRS and YFSETQ. CDR3 sequence (DNA): TGCGCCAGCAGCTTGGCCCAAACTAGCGGAGGGGACTACAATGAGCAGTTCTTC. This translates into CASSLAQTSGGDYNEQFF.

V is TRBV5-4 and J is TRBJ1-1; D not certain. The CDR3 runs 14 residues. The ends were cut back, 3 bases at V and 4 bases at J, with 13 bases in the middle. The germline V gene has CDR1 SGHNT and CDR2 YYREEE (reference sequence). CDR3 protein: CASSSPLYLTEAFF. As DNA, the CDR3 is TGTGCCAGCAGCTCGCCACTGTATCTCACTGAAGCTTTCTTT. The whole variable domain, filled in from reference TRBV5-4 and TRBJ1-1, reads ETGVTQSPTHLIKTRGQQVTLRCSSQSGHNTVSWYQQALGQGPQFIFQYYREEENGRGNFPPRFSGLQFPNYSSELNVNALELDDSALYLCASSSPLYLTEAFFGQGTRLTVV.

The chain employs TRBV7-9 and TRBJ2-1, with 12 bases matching TRBD1. Germline CDR1 and CDR2: SEHNR and FQNEAQ (reference sequence). V shed 4 bases and J 7 bases; nucleotides not matched to a gene: 8. The CDR3 has 16 amino acids. CDR3 in DNA: TGTGCCAGCAGCTCCACCGGGACAGGGGGCTGGAATGAGCAGTTCTTC. Protein product: CASSSTGTGGWNEQFF.

The chain uses TRBV30 and TRBJ1-5, with TRBD1 matching over 8 bases. Germline V gene lookup returns CDR1 GTSNPN and CDR2 SVGIG (reference sequence). V lost 3 bases, J lost 4 bases, and 14 bases stayed unmatched. CDR3 length: 17 amino acids. CDR3 region: CAWRRTGSLIPNQPQHF. The CDR3 DNA reads TGTGCCTGGAGGCGGACAGGGTCACTAATCCCGAATCAGCCCCAGCATTTT. Filled out from reference TRBV30 and TRBJ1-5, the complete variable domain reads SQTIHQWPATLVQPVGSPLSLECTVEGTSNPNLYWYRQAAGRGLQLLFYSVGIGQISSEVPQNLSASRPQDRQFILSSKKLLLSDSGFYLCAWRRTGSLIPNQPQHFGDGTRLSIL.

The chain links TRBV15 to TRBJ2-7; 10 nucleotides line up with TRBD1. Per the germline V gene, CDR1 is LNHNV and CDR2 is YYDKDF (reference sequence). The length of the CDR3 is 15 residues. V shed 0 bases and J 3 bases; nucleotides not matched to a gene: 2. CDR3 coding DNA: TGTGCCACCAGCAGAGATGGGACAGGGGTCTACGAGCAGTACTTC. It codes for CATSRDGTGVYEQYF. Supplemented by reference TRBV15 and TRBJ2-7, the full variable domain reads DAMVIQNPRYQVTQFGKPVTLSCSQTLNHNVMYWYQQKSSQAPKLLFHYYDKDFNNEADTPDNFQSRRPNTSFCFLDIRSPGLGDTAMYLCATSRDGTGVYEQYFGPGTRLTVT.

The DNA for the CDR3 is TGTGCCAGCAGCGACAGGGCCCTGAACACTGAAGCTTTCTTT. Protein: CASSDRALNTEAFF. V gene TRBV11-1 combines with J gene TRBJ1-1; 7 bases agree with TRBD1. This CDR3 has 14 amino acids. Trimming cost V 5 bases and J 0 bases; bases outside gene matches: 3. The germline V gene encodes CDR1 SGHAT and CDR2 FQDESV (reference sequence).

The V call is TRBV7-9, the J call TRBJ1-3, with no clear D. Deletions cut 4 bases from V and 3 bases from J, with 4 bases between. The germline CDR1 and CDR2 sequences are SEHNR and FQNEAQ (reference sequence). The CDR3 totals 12 residues. The CDR3 loop reads CASSYSGNTIYF. Here the CDR3 DNA reads TGTGCCAGCAGCTACAGTGGAAACACCATATATTTT.

This clone was seen a single time. The V call is TRBV6-5, the J call TRBJ2-2; the match to TRBD1 covers 7 bases. This CDR3 has 15 amino acids. Germline values: CDR1 MNHEY, CDR2 SVGAGI. Trimming cost V 5 bases and J 1 base; bases outside gene matches: 4. The CDR3 sequence: CASSQWTGNTGELFF. DNA for the CDR3: TGTGCCAGCAGTCAATGGACAGGGAACACCGGGGAGCTGTTTTTT.

A single count supports this clone. The V gene is TRBV27, the J gene TRBJ1-6; D uncertain. The length of the CDR3 is 14 residues. The V gene's germline CDR1 is MNHEY and CDR2 SMNVEV (reference sequence). Deletions cut 5 bases from V and 4 bases from J, with 9 bases between. In DNA form, the CDR3 reads TGTGCCAGCAGTATAACACCATATAATTCACCCCTCCACTTT. Translating it yields CASSITPYNSPLHF.

This rearrangement joins TRBV7-9 to TRBJ2-1; perhaps TRBD1 as D (6 bases). Trimming pared 5 bases from V and 3 bases from J, leaving 14 bases between. From germline, CDR1 is SEHNR and CDR2 FQNEAQ (reference sequence). The CDR3 covers 15 residues. The CDR3 DNA is TGTGCCAGCAGCCTCGAGACAGGATTCTACAATGAGCAGTTCTTC. This gives the protein CASSLETGFYNEQFF.